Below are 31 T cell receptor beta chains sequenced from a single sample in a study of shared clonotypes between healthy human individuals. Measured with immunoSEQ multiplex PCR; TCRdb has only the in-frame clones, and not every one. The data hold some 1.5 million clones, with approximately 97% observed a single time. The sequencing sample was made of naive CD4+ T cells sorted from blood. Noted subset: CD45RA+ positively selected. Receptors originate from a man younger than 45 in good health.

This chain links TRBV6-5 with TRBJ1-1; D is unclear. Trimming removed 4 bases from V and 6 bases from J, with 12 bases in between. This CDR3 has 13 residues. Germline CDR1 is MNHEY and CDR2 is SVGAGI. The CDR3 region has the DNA TGTGCCAGCAGTTCCACCCCGACGGCTGAAGCTTTCTTT. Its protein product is CASSSTPTAEAFF.

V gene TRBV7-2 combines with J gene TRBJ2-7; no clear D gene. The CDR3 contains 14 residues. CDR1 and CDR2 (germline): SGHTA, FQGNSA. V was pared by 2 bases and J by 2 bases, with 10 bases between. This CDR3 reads CASSLRVPAYEQYF. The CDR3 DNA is TGTGCCAGCAGCTTAAGGGTCCCCGCCTACGAGCAGTACTTC.

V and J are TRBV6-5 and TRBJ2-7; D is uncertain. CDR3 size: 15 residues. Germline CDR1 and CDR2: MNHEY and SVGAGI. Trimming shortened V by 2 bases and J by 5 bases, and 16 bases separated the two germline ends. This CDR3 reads CASSYHGRSGDEQYF. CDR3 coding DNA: TGTGCCAGCAGTTACCATGGACGGAGTGGAGACGAGCAGTACTTC.

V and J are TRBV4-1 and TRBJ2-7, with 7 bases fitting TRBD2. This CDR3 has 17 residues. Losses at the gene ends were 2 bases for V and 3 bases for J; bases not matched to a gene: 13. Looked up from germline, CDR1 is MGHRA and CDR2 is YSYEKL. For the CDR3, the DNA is TGCGCCAGCAGCCAAAGTTTCTCCCTAGCGGATTACTACGAGCAGTACTTC. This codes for CASSQSFSLADYYEQYF.

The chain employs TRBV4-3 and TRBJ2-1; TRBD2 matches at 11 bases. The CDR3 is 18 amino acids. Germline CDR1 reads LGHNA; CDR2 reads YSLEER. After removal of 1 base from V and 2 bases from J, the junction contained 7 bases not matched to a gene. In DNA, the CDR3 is TGCGCCAGCAGCCAAGTATCACTAGCGGGGGCAGCCTACAATGAGCAGTTCTTC. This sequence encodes CASSQVSLAGAAYNEQFF.

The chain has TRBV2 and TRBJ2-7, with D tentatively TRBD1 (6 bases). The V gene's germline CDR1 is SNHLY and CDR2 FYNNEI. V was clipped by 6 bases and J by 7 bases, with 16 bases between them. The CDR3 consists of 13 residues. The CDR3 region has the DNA TGTGCCAGCAGAGAGGACAGAGCTGGGGAGCAGTACTTC. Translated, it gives CASREDRAGEQYF.

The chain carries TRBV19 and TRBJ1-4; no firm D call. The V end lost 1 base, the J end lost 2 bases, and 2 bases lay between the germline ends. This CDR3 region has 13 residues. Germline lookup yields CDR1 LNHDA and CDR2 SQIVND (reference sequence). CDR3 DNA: TGTGCCAGTAGTATAGCGACTAATGAAAAACTGTTTTTT. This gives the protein CASSIATNEKLFF.

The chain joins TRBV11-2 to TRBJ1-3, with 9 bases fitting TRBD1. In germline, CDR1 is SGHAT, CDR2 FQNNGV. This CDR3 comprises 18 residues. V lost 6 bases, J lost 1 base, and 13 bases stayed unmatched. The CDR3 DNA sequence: TGTGCCAGCAGGGACAGGGGTGCGGGGGGCCAGTCTGGAAACACCATATATTTT. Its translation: CASRDRGAGGQSGNTIYF.

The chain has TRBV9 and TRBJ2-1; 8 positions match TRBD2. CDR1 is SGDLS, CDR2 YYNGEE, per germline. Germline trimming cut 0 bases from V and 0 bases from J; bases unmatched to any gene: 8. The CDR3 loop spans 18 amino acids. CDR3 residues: CASSVGFPGTSSYNEQFF. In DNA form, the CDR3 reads TGTGCCAGCAGCGTAGGTTTCCCCGGGACTAGCTCCTACAATGAGCAGTTCTTC.

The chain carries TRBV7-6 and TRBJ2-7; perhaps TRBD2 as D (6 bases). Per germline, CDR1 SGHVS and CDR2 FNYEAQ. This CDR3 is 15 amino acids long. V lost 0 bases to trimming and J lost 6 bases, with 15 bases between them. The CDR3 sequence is CASSLATRKSGEQYF. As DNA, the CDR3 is TGTGCCAGCAGCTTAGCGACTAGAAAGAGTGGCGAGCAGTACTTC.

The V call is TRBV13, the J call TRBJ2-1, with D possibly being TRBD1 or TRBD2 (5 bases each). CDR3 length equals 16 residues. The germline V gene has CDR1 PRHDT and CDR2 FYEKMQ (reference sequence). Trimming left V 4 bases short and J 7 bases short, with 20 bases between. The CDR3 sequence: CASSSRTWPSGNEQFF. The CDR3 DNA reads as TGTGCCAGCAGCTCCCGGACATGGCCCTCGGGAAATGAGCAGTTCTTC.

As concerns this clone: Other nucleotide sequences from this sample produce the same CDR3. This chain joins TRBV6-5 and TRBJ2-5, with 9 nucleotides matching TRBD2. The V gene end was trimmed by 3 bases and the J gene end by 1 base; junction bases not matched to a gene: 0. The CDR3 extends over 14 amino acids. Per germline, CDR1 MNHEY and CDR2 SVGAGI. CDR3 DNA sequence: TGTGCCAGCAGTTATAGCGGGAGCCAAGAGACCCAGTACTTC. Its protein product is CASSYSGSQETQYF.

The CDR3 reads CASSQVATVGGNQPQHF. CDR3 sequence (DNA): TGCGCCAGCAGCCAAGTCGCCACAGTAGGAGGCAATCAGCCCCAGCATTTT. The chain is built from TRBV4-1 and TRBJ1-5; D gene unclear. This CDR3 is 17 amino acids long. V lost 1 base and J 2 bases, leaving 15 bases between the germline ends. Germline-derived CDR1 and CDR2 are MGHRA and YSYEKL.

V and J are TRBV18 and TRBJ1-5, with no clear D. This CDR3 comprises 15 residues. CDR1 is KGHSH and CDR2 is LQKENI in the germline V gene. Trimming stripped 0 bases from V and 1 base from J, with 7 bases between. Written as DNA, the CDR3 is TGTGCCAGCTCACCACCGGGTGAGAGCAATCAGCCCCAGCATTTT. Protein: CASSPPGESNQPQHF.

In DNA form, the CDR3 reads TGTGCCAGCAGTACCCACAGGGGTGGGGCCAACGTCCTGACTTTC. This encodes CASSTHRGGANVLTF. The V call is TRBV28, the J call TRBJ2-6, with 7 bases lining up with TRBD1. This CDR3 region has 15 residues. CDR1 and CDR2 (germline): MDHEN, SYDVKM. Trimming removed 5 bases from V and 3 bases from J; junction bases left unmatched: 4.

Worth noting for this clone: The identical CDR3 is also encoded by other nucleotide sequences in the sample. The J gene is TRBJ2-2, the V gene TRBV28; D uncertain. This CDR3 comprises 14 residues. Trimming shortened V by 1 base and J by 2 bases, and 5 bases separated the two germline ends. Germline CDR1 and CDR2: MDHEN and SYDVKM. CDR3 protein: CASSLLGNTGELFF. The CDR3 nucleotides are TGTGCCAGCAGTTTATTGGGAAACACCGGGGAGCTGTTTTTT.

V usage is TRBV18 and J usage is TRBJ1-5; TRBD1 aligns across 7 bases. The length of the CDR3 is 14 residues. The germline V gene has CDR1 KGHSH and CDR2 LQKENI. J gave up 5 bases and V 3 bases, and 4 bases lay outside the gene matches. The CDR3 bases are TGTGCCAGCTCACCGGACAGGAGCTATCAGCCCCAGCATTTT. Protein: CASSPDRSYQPQHF.

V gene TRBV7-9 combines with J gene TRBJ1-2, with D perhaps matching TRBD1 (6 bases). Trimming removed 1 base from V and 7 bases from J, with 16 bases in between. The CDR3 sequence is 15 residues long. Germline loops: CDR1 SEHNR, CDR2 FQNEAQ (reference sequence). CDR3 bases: TGTGCCAGCAGCTTAGATAAACAGGGTGGCTCTGGCTACACCTTC. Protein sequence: CASSLDKQGGSGYTF.

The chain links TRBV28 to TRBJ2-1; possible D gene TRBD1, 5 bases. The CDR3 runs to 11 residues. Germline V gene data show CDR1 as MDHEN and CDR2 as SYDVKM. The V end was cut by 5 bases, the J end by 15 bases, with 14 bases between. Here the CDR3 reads CASSAQGIRFF. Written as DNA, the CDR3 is TGTGCCAGCAGTGCTCAGGGTATACGGTTCTTC.

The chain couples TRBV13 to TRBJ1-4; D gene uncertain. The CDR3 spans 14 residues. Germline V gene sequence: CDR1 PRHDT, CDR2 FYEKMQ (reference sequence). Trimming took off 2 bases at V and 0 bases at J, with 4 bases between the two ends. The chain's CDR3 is CASSLKTTNEKLFF. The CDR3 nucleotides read TGTGCCAGCAGCTTAAAAACAACTAATGAAAAACTGTTTTTT. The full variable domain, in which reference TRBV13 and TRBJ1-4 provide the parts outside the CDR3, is AAGVIQSPRHLIKEKRETATLKCYPIPRHDTVYWYQQGPGQDPQFLISFYEKMQSDKGSIPDRFSAQQFSDYHSELNMSSLELGDSALYFCASSLKTTNEKLFFGSGTQLSVL.

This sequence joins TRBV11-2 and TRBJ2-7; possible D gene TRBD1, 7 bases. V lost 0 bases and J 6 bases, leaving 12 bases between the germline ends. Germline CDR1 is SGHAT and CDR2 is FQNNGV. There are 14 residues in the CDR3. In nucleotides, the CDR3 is TGTGCCAGCAGCTTAGACCTGCAGGGGGGCGAGCAGTACTTC. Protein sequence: CASSLDLQGGEQYF. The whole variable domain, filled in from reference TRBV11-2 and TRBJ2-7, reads EAGVAQSPRYKIIEKRQSVAFWCNPISGHATLYWYQQILGQGPKLLIQFQNNGVVDDSQLPKDRFSAERLKGVDSTLKIQPAKLEDSAVYLCASSLDLQGGEQYFGPGTRLTVT.

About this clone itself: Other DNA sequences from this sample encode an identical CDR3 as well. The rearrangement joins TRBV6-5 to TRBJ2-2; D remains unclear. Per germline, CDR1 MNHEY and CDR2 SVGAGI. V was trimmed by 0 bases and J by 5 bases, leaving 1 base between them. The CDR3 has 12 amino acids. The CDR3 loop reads CASSYSTGELFF. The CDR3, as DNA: TGTGCCAGCAGTTACTCTACCGGGGAGCTGTTTTTT.

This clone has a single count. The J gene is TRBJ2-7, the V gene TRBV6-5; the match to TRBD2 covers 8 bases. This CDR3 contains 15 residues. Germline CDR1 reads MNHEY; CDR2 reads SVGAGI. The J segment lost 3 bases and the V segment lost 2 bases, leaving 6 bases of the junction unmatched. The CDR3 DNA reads TGTGCCAGCAGTTACGGAACTAGCGGAAACTACGAGCAGTACTTC. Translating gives CASSYGTSGNYEQYF.

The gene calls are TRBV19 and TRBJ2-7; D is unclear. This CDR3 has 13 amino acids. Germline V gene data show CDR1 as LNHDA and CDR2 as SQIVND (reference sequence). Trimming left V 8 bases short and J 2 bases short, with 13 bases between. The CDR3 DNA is TGTGCCAGTTCGCGGCAGGCGGCCTACGAGCAGTACTTC. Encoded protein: CASSRQAAYEQYF. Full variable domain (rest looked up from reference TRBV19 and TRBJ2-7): DGGITQSPKYLFRKEGQNVTLSCEQNLNHDAMYWYRQDPGQGLRLIYYSQIVNDFQKGDIAEGYSVSREKKESFPLTVTSAQKNPTAFYLCASSRQAAYEQYFGPGTRLTVT.

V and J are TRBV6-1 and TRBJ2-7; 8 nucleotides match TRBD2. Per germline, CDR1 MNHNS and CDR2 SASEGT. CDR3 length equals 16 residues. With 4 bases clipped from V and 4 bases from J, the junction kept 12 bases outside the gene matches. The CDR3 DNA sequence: TGTGCCAGCAGTGCCACCGGGGGGGCCCCGGGGTACGAGCAGTACTTC. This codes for CASSATGGAPGYEQYF.

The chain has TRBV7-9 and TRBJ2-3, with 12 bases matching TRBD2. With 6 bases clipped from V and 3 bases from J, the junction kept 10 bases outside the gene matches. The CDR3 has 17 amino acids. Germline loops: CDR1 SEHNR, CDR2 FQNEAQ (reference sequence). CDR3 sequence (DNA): TGTGCCAGCAGTCCAACTAGCGGGAGGACGAGGACAGATACGCAGTATTTT. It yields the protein CASSPTSGRTRTDTQYF.

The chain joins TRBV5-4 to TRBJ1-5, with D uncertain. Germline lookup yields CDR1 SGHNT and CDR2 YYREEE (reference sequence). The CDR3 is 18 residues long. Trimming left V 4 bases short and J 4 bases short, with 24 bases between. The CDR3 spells CASSPAFRLRVGNQPQHF. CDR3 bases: TGTGCCAGCAGCCCCGCATTTCGTTTAAGGGTGGGAAATCAGCCCCAGCATTTT.

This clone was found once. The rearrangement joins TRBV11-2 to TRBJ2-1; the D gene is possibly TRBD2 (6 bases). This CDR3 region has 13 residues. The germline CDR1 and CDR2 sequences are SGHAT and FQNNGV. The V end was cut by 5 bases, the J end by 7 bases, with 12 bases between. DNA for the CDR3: TGTGCCAGCAGCACGGGACTTCAGAATGAGCAGTTCTTC. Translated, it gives CASSTGLQNEQFF. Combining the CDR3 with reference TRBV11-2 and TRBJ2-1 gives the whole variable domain EAGVAQSPRYKIIEKRQSVAFWCNPISGHATLYWYQQILGQGPKLLIQFQNNGVVDDSQLPKDRFSAERLKGVDSTLKIQPAKLEDSAVYLCASSTGLQNEQFFGPGTRLTVL.

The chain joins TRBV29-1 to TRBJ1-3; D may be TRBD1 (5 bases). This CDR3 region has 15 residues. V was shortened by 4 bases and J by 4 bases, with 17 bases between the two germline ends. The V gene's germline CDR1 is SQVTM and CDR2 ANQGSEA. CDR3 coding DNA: TGCAGCGTTGGGGGTCGTTTGGGGGAAGGAAACACCATATATTTT. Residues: CSVGGRLGEGNTIYF.

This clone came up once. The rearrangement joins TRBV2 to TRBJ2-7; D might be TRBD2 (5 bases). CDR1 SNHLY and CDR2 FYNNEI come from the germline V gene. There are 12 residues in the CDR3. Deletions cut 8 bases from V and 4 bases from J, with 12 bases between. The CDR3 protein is CASGADLYEQYF. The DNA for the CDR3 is TGTGCCAGCGGAGCGGACCTTTACGAGCAGTACTTC. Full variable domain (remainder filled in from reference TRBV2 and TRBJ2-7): EPEVTQTPSHQVTQMGQEVILRCVPISNHLYFYWYRQILGQKVEFLVSFYNNEISEKSEIFDDQFSVERPDGSNFTLKIRSTKLEDSAMYFCASGADLYEQYFGPGTRLTVT.

CDR3 nucleotides: TGTGCCAGCTCACCACCGTCCGGCAGCACCTACGAGCAGTACTTC. This encodes CASSPPSGSTYEQYF. This chain connects TRBV18 to TRBJ2-7; D remains ambiguous. Germline values: CDR1 KGHSH, CDR2 LQKENI. V was trimmed by 0 bases and J by 2 bases, leaving 11 bases between them. CDR3 length: 15 amino acids.